A single sample is the source of the 20 T cell receptor beta chains below, sequenced in a study of OX40 agonist ivuxolimab in advanced cancers. The method was immunoSEQ multiplex PCR; TCRdb's version includes in-frame clones alone and lacks a portion of them. This sample has approximately 63,000 clones, with just over 85% found just once. Material: CD4+ or CD8+ T cells sorted from blood, obtained in a trial of the OX40 agonist ivuxolimab. These receptors all come from an adult with an advanced solid tumor such as melanoma, head and neck, liver or kidney cancer.

The rearrangement uses TRBV5-1 and TRBJ2-7; a weak D match, TRBD1 (5 bases). The V end lost 0 bases, the J end lost 4 bases, and 11 bases lay between the germline ends. CDR3 length equals 14 residues. In germline, CDR1 is SGHRS, CDR2 YFSETQ. The CDR3 protein is CASSLEFRDYEQYF. The CDR3, as DNA: TGCGCCAGCAGCTTGGAATTCAGGGATTACGAGCAGTACTTC.

The V and J genes are TRBV5-1 and TRBJ2-7; no firm D call. CDR1 and CDR2 from the germline V gene are SGHRS and YFSETQ. The CDR3 has 15 amino acids. The V and J ends lost 0 bases and 4 bases respectively, with 14 bases between them. In DNA form, the CDR3 reads TGCGCCAGCAGCTTGGGAAGTCTCCCGAGGTACGAGCAGTACTTC. Its translation is CASSLGSLPRYEQYF.

CDR3 protein: CASMQDRDGNQPQHF. In DNA, the CDR3 is TGTGCCAGTATGCAGGACAGGGATGGCAATCAGCCCCAGCATTTT. The chain links TRBV19 to TRBJ1-5, with 8 bases aligning to TRBD1. J was trimmed by 2 bases and V by 7 bases; bases with no gene match: 7. This CDR3 is 15 amino acids long. Germline loops: CDR1 LNHDA, CDR2 SQIVND (reference sequence).

CDR3 sequence: CAWSDRSYEQYF. The CDR3 DNA is TGTGCCTGGAGTGACAGGTCCTACGAGCAGTACTTC. This sequence joins TRBV30 and TRBJ2-7; a weak D match, TRBD1 (5 bases). The CDR3 sequence is 12 residues long. Trimming left V 1 base short and J 1 base short, with 5 bases between. Germline CDR1 GTSNPN, CDR2 SVGIG (reference sequence).

The chain uses TRBV9 and TRBJ1-1, with TRBD1 as a possible D gene (5 bases). Germline CDR1 SGDLS, CDR2 YYNGEE. V was pared by 0 bases and J by 7 bases, with 10 bases between. This CDR3 region has 13 residues. The CDR3 protein is CASSVESRDEAFF. The CDR3 DNA reads TGTGCCAGCAGCGTAGAAAGCAGGGATGAAGCTTTCTTT. The whole variable domain, remainder taken from reference TRBV9 and TRBJ1-1, is DSGVTQTPKHLITATGQRVTLRCSPRSGDLSVYWYQQSLDQGLQFLIQYYNGEERAKGNILERFSAQQFPDLHSELNLSSLELGDSALYFCASSVESRDEAFFGQGTRLTVV.

The chain has TRBV19 and TRBJ2-5; D remains ambiguous. Trimming left V 5 bases short and J 1 base short, with 11 bases between. Germline CDR1 and CDR2: LNHDA and SQIVND (reference sequence). CDR3 size: 14 residues. The DNA of the CDR3 is TGTGCCAGTAGTCAAGACTGGGGCCAAGAGACCCAGTACTTC. Its translation: CASSQDWGQETQYF.

The chain has TRBV5-1 and TRBJ2-5; D ambiguous. Trimming removed 5 bases at V and 4 bases at J, with 12 bases between. The CDR3 has 13 amino acids. CDR1 and CDR2 from the germline V gene are SGHRS and YFSETQ. CDR3 sequence (DNA): TGCGCCAGCAGGAAGGGATCAATAGAGACCCAGTACTTC. It codes for CASRKGSIETQYF.

The rearrangement links TRBV7-8 to TRBJ1-2; D call uncertain. The ends were cut back, 2 bases at V and 6 bases at J, with 13 bases in the middle. This CDR3 has 14 amino acids. Germline V CDR1 and CDR2: SGHVS, FQNEAQ. This CDR3 is CASSLSIGADGYTF. The CDR3 nucleotides are TGTGCCAGCAGCTTATCGATAGGCGCGGATGGCTACACCTTC.

This clone was picked up a small number of times. The V call is TRBV6-5, the J call TRBJ2-4, with 7 bases matching TRBD2. Germline assignment: CDR1 MNHEY and CDR2 SVGAGI. V was clipped by 6 bases and J by 7 bases; unmatched bases: 12. The length of the CDR3 is 15 residues. The CDR3 DNA reads TGTGCCAGCAGCAGCCCAGGACTAGACTCCAACATTCAGTACTTC. Translated: CASSSPGLDSNIQYF.

The chain employs TRBV6-1 and TRBJ1-4; D unclear. Germline V gene lookup returns CDR1 MNHNS and CDR2 SASEGT. Trimming shortened V by 3 bases and J by 8 bases, and 16 bases separated the two germline ends. The CDR3 consists of 15 residues. The CDR3: CASSDGGFSREKLFF. The CDR3 bases are TGTGCCAGCAGTGATGGCGGATTCTCTCGGGAAAAACTGTTTTTT.

The genes are TRBV7-9 and TRBJ2-5, with 8 bases identical to TRBD2. V was clipped by 5 bases and J by 7 bases; unmatched bases: 9. The CDR3 length is 14 residues. The V gene's germline CDR1 is SEHNR and CDR2 FQNEAQ (reference sequence). This CDR3 is CASSLQGTSGTQYF. The CDR3 bases are TGTGCCAGCAGCCTGCAAGGGACTAGTGGGACCCAGTACTTC.

The rearrangement joins TRBV28 to TRBJ2-3, with D perhaps matching TRBD1 (6 bases). The CDR3 runs to 16 residues. Trimming shortened V by 3 bases and J by 2 bases, and 15 bases separated the two germline ends. CDR1 MDHEN and CDR2 SYDVKM come from the germline V gene. This chain's CDR3 is CASSLGVDSYTDTQYF. The CDR3 DNA reads TGTGCCAGCAGTTTGGGGGTGGACAGCTACACAGATACGCAGTATTTT.

Notes on this clone: Mismatch with germline at one junction end may stem from a read error. This chain joins TRBV20-1 and TRBJ1-2; the D is unclear. This CDR3 is built from 10 residues. Germline assignment: CDR1 DFQATT and CDR2 SNEGSKA (reference sequence). The CDR3 sequence: CSARARVASF. In DNA, the CDR3 is TGCAGTGCTAGAGCCCGTGTCGCATCCTTC.

The chain links TRBV19 to TRBJ1-3; 7 bases fit TRBD1. The germline V gene has CDR1 LNHDA and CDR2 SQIVND (reference sequence). V dropped 6 bases and J dropped 3; count of bases not matched to a gene: 2. The CDR3 runs 13 residues. CDR3 in DNA: TGTGCCAGTAGGAGGGGGCTTGGAAACACCATATATTTT. It translates to CASRRGLGNTIYF.

The chain employs TRBV28 and TRBJ1-2, with D perhaps matching TRBD1 (6 bases). The CDR3 is 12 amino acids. V was shortened by 10 bases and J by 0 bases, with 9 bases between the two germline ends. Germline V gene sequence: CDR1 MDHEN, CDR2 SYDVKM. CDR3 in DNA: TGTGCCACCGGACAGACTAACTATGGCTACACCTTC. Its translation is CATGQTNYGYTF.

The chain uses TRBV25-1 and TRBJ2-7; D gene ambiguous. CDR1 is MGHDK and CDR2 is SYGVNS in the germline V gene. Between the trimmed V and J ends, which lost 5 bases and 3 bases, there was a span of 14 bases. The CDR3 is made up of 14 amino acids. In DNA, the CDR3 is TGTGCCAGCAGTCCTCCAGGCGAGGTCTACGAGCAGTACTTC. Translated: CASSPPGEVYEQYF.

The chain carries TRBV11-2 and TRBJ2-7; possibly TRBD1 for D (5 bases). V was clipped by 1 base and J by 7 bases, with 17 bases between them. The germline CDR1 and CDR2 sequences are SGHAT and FQNNGV. The CDR3 covers 15 residues. Here the CDR3 DNA reads TGTGCCAGCAGCTTAGTTCCCGACGATTCAGGGGAGCAGTACTTC. This codes for CASSLVPDDSGEQYF.

The chain recombines TRBV2 with TRBJ2-3; D gene ambiguous. V lost 2 bases and J 3 bases, leaving 9 bases between the germline ends. The CDR3 spans 14 residues. Germline V gene lookup returns CDR1 SNHLY and CDR2 FYNNEI. The CDR3 is CASSESVRTDTQYF. CDR3 coding DNA: TGTGCCAGCAGTGAATCTGTACGGACAGATACGCAGTATTTT.

The gene calls are TRBV6-5 and TRBJ1-5; possibly TRBD1 for D (5 bases). The CDR3 runs 15 residues. Trimming cost V 2 bases and J 7 bases, with 15 bases left between them. Germline V lookup: CDR1 MNHEY, CDR2 SVGAGI. CDR3 sequence reads: CASSYSYRGEQPQHF. The CDR3 DNA sequence: TGTGCCAGCAGTTACAGTTACCGGGGGGAACAGCCCCAGCATTTT.

This clone was detected only once. Other DNA sequences in this specimen translate into the identical CDR3. The V gene is TRBV5-1, the J gene TRBJ2-5; no clear D gene. V was shortened by 0 bases and J by 5 bases, with 11 bases between the two germline ends. The CDR3 length is 14 residues. CDR1 and CDR2 (germline): SGHRS, YFSETQ. CDR3 DNA sequence: TGCGCCAGCAGCTTGGCGCAGGCCTCGGAGACCCAGTACTTC. Protein product: CASSLAQASETQYF.